The 24 T cell receptor beta chains in this list originate from one sample, sequenced in a study of blood T cell repertoires in COVID-19. TCRdb's copy holds only in-frame clones and misses some; the assay was immunoSEQ multiplex PCR. Of a few hundred thousand clones in the sample, 70% to 90% were seen once. Sample: PBMCs or T cells enriched from blood (not recorded which). The receptors were gathered from a man aged 25 to 40 who had recovered from COVID-19.

The rearrangement joins TRBV4-2 to TRBJ2-1, with 7 bases aligning to TRBD2. The CDR3 totals 15 residues. In germline, CDR1 is LGHNA, CDR2 YNFKEQ. With 0 bases clipped from V and 5 bases from J, the junction kept 4 bases outside the gene matches. For the CDR3, the DNA is TGTGCCAGCAGCCAAGAGGGAGGGAGAGACAATGAGCAGTTCTTC. Translating gives CASSQEGGRDNEQFF.

The chain recombines TRBV7-6 with TRBJ1-3; D is unresolved. The CDR3 has 16 amino acids. Trimming took off 1 base at V and 2 bases at J, with 12 bases between the two ends. Germline-derived CDR1 and CDR2 are SGHVS and FNYEAQ. CDR3: CASSLEPFPPGNTIYF. The CDR3 DNA sequence: TGTGCCAGCAGCTTAGAGCCCTTCCCTCCTGGAAACACCATATATTTT.

V gene TRBV11-2 combines with J gene TRBJ2-1; D might be TRBD1 (5 bases). This CDR3 region has 12 residues. From germline, CDR1 is SGHAT and CDR2 FQNNGV. The germline V and J ends were trimmed by 7 bases and 6 bases, with 10 bases remaining between them. CDR3 residues: CASNQGGNEQFF. The CDR3 DNA sequence: TGTGCCAGCAACCAGGGCGGCAATGAGCAGTTCTTC.

The chain recombines TRBV6-5 with TRBJ1-2; D is uncertain. Germline V gene lookup returns CDR1 MNHEY and CDR2 SVGAGI. The CDR3 is made up of 14 amino acids. V lost 0 bases, J lost 2 bases, and 7 bases lay in between. The CDR3 reads CASSYSRSNYGYTF. CDR3 DNA: TGTGCCAGCAGTTACTCGAGGTCCAACTATGGCTACACCTTC.

The rearrangement uses TRBV18 and TRBJ2-1; 10 bases are a match to TRBD2. CDR3 length: 18 residues. Trimming removed 6 bases from V and 2 bases from J; junction bases left unmatched: 13. From germline, CDR1 is KGHSH and CDR2 LQKENI. CDR3 sequence: CASSPSPLAGDPYNEQFF. In DNA, the CDR3 is TGTGCCAGCTCCCCAAGTCCCCTAGCGGGAGACCCCTACAATGAGCAGTTCTTC.

The chain uses TRBV25-1 and TRBJ2-3; 9 nucleotides agree with TRBD2. Germline CDR1 and CDR2: MGHDK and SYGVNS. V shed 4 bases and J 3 bases; nucleotides not matched to a gene: 5. This CDR3 spans 15 amino acids. CDR3: CASSVASGGTDTQYF. CDR3 DNA sequence: TGTGCCAGCAGTGTCGCCAGCGGGGGGACAGATACGCAGTATTTT.

The chain couples TRBV11-2 to TRBJ2-2; tentative D call: TRBD2 (6 bases). V was pared by 1 base and J by 7 bases, with 22 bases between. Per the germline V gene, CDR1 is SGHAT and CDR2 is FQNNGV. The CDR3 consists of 18 residues. The CDR3 bases are TGTGCCAGCAGCTTAGGGTTGCCCGGGGGTCTCGCTGGCGGGGAGCTGTTTTTT. Amino acids: CASSLGLPGGLAGGELFF.

The chain uses TRBV7-9 and TRBJ1-1, with D unclear. Trimming cost V 6 bases and J 0 bases, with 11 bases left between them. The V gene's germline CDR1 is SEHNR and CDR2 FQNEAQ (reference sequence). There are 14 residues in the CDR3. The CDR3 loop is CASRSRGLNTEAFF. DNA for the CDR3: TGTGCCAGCAGGTCCAGAGGGCTGAACACTGAAGCTTTCTTT.

V is TRBV6-4 and J is TRBJ2-2; 11 nucleotides line up with TRBD1. This CDR3 region has 20 residues. After removal of 0 bases from V and 3 bases from J, the junction contained 12 bases not matched to a gene. In germline, CDR1 is MRHNA, CDR2 SNTAGT. The CDR3 reads CASSDSHHGDRGTDTGELFF. The CDR3 DNA reads as TGTGCCAGCAGTGACTCTCACCATGGGGACAGGGGGACGGACACCGGGGAGCTGTTTTTT.

V and J are TRBV4-1 and TRBJ1-1; D may be TRBD1 (6 bases). Germline lookup yields CDR1 MGHRA and CDR2 YSYEKL. The CDR3 sequence is 15 residues long. Trimming left V 3 bases short and J 1 base short, with 12 bases between. Here the CDR3 reads CASSQIGQKNTEAFF. The CDR3 DNA follows: TGCGCCAGCAGCCAGATTGGACAGAAGAACACTGAAGCTTTCTTT.

The CDR3 DNA is TGTGCCAGCAGTTTTACTAGCGGCCCCTACGAGCAGTACTTC. Translation: CASSFTSGPYEQYF. The chain is built from TRBV27 and TRBJ2-7, with 8 bases fitting TRBD2. CDR1 is MNHEY, CDR2 SMNVEV, per germline (reference sequence). The V and J ends lost 3 bases and 2 bases, in that order; junction bases with no gene match: 3. CDR3 length: 14 residues.

The V gene is TRBV11-2, the J gene TRBJ1-2; D perhaps matches TRBD1 (6 bases). This CDR3 has 14 residues. V was clipped by 5 bases and J by 8 bases, with 18 bases between them. The germline V gene has CDR1 SGHAT and CDR2 FQNNGV. In nucleotides, the CDR3 is TGTGCCAGCAGCCCCGAACGGACAGCCTGGGGCTACACCTTC. It is translated as CASSPERTAWGYTF.

The chain combines TRBV5-4 with TRBJ1-6; 9 bases fit TRBD1. The V gene end was trimmed by 0 bases and the J gene end by 10 bases; junction bases not matched to a gene: 8. Germline V gives CDR1 SGHNT, CDR2 YYREEE (reference sequence). The CDR3 length is 16 residues. For the CDR3, the DNA is TGTGCCAGCAGCTTGGGGGACAGGGTGTCAAGCTCACCCCTCCACTTT. As protein: CASSLGDRVSSSPLHF.

The chain links TRBV6-2 or TRBV6-3 to TRBJ1-2; TRBD1 matches at 7 bases. V shed 6 bases and J 3 bases; nucleotides not matched to a gene: 4. CDR3 length: 13 amino acids. Germline assignment: CDR1 MNHEY and CDR2 SVGEGT. The CDR3 nucleotides are TGTGCCAGCAGCCCGCAGGGGGACTATGGCTACACCTTC. The encoded protein is CASSPQGDYGYTF.

V and J are TRBV5-1 and TRBJ1-2, with D hard to call. Germline CDR1 reads SGHRS; CDR2 reads YFSETQ. The CDR3 has 15 residues. V dropped 0 bases and J dropped 5 bases, with 14 bases sitting between them. The CDR3: CASSLDGGGFYGYTF. For the CDR3, the DNA is TGCGCCAGCAGCTTGGATGGCGGAGGGTTTTATGGCTACACCTTC.

The chain employs TRBV7-9 and TRBJ1-2; possibly TRBD1 for D (6 bases). CDR3 length: 14 amino acids. The germline V and J ends were trimmed by 5 bases and 6 bases, with 16 bases remaining between them. CDR1 and CDR2 from the germline V gene are SEHNR and FQNEAQ (reference sequence). CDR3 sequence reads: CASSESVRTDGYTF. The CDR3 DNA follows: TGTGCCAGCAGCGAGAGCGTACGGACAGATGGCTACACCTTC.

The gene calls are TRBV19 and TRBJ2-4; 9 bases agree with TRBD1. Germline CDR1 reads LNHDA; CDR2 reads SQIVND (reference sequence). The CDR3 has 16 residues. The trim removed 6 bases at V and 1 base at J, leaving 7 bases unmatched. The CDR3 loop is CASRETGTGAKNIQYF. The CDR3 DNA follows: TGTGCCAGTAGGGAAACCGGGACAGGGGCCAAAAACATTCAGTACTTC.

This chain connects TRBV10-3 to TRBJ2-4, with TRBD2 matching over 12 bases. Germline V CDR1 and CDR2: ENHRY, SYGVKD. J lost 5 bases, V lost 10 bases, and 6 bases had no gene match. This CDR3 contains 14 residues. The DNA of the CDR3 is TGTGCCACGCTAGCGGGGGGGCTGGAAAACATTCAGTACTTC. Its translation is CATLAGGLENIQYF.

The V and J genes are TRBV2 and TRBJ1-5; D not certain. CDR3 size: 15 residues. Germline V gives CDR1 SNHLY, CDR2 FYNNEI. V was shortened by 1 base and J by 0 bases, with 7 bases between the two germline ends. The CDR3 is CASSEDVYSNQPQHF. In nucleotides, the CDR3 is TGTGCCAGCAGTGAAGATGTTTATAGCAATCAGCCCCAGCATTTT.

There are a few counts of this clone. V and J are TRBV7-2 and TRBJ1-2; D is undetermined. The CDR3 extends over 13 amino acids. Germline V gene data show CDR1 as SGHTA and CDR2 as FQGNSA. Trimming pared 2 bases from V and 3 bases from J, leaving 7 bases between. CDR3: CASSLSTDYGYTF. As DNA, the CDR3 is TGTGCCAGCAGCTTAAGCACAGACTATGGCTACACCTTC.

The chain combines TRBV13 with TRBJ2-3, with TRBD2 matching 7 bases. Germline assignment: CDR1 PRHDT and CDR2 FYEKMQ (reference sequence). J lost 3 bases, V lost 0 bases, and 9 bases had no gene match. The length of the CDR3 is 17 residues. The DNA of the CDR3 is TGTGCCAGCAGCTTAGGTGCGGGAGTAATAGGTACAGATACGCAGTATTTT. Translation gives CASSLGAGVIGTDTQYF.

V is TRBV11-3 and J is TRBJ2-2; 7 bases line up with TRBD1. V lost 5 bases to trimming and J lost 4 bases; unmatched junction nucleotides: 10. Germline V gene data show CDR1 as SGHNT and CDR2 as YENEEA. The CDR3 loop spans 16 amino acids. The CDR3 DNA is TGTGCCAGCAGCCCAACTACGGGACAGATCACCGGGGAGCTGTTTTTT. The encoded protein is CASSPTTGQITGELFF. Supplemented by reference TRBV11-3 and TRBJ2-2, the full variable domain reads EAGVVQSPRYKIIEKKQPVAFWCNPISGHNTLYWYLQNLGQGPELLIRYENEEAVDDSQLPKDRFSAERLKGVDSTLKIQPAELGDSAVYLCASSPTTGQITGELFFGEGSRLTVL.

The gene calls are TRBV28 and TRBJ2-4; D might be TRBD1 (6 bases). V was clipped by 6 bases and J by 6 bases, with 15 bases between them. This CDR3 contains 14 residues. Germline CDR1 is MDHEN and CDR2 is SYDVKM. The CDR3 coding sequence is TGTGCCAGCAGCTCGAGGTGGACAGTAAACATTCAGTACTTC. Translating gives CASSSRWTVNIQYF.

This clone has more than one count but fewer than ten. This rearrangement joins TRBV5-5 to TRBJ1-2, with 7 bases lining up with TRBD1. The ends lost 0 bases at V and 7 bases at J; junction bases unmatched: 12. This CDR3 region has 16 residues. The germline gives CDR1 SGHKS, CDR2 YYEKEE (reference sequence). The CDR3, as DNA: TGTGCCAGCAGCTTGGAGACAGGGATCCGAGAGGCTGGCTACACCTTC. Translating gives CASSLETGIREAGYTF.